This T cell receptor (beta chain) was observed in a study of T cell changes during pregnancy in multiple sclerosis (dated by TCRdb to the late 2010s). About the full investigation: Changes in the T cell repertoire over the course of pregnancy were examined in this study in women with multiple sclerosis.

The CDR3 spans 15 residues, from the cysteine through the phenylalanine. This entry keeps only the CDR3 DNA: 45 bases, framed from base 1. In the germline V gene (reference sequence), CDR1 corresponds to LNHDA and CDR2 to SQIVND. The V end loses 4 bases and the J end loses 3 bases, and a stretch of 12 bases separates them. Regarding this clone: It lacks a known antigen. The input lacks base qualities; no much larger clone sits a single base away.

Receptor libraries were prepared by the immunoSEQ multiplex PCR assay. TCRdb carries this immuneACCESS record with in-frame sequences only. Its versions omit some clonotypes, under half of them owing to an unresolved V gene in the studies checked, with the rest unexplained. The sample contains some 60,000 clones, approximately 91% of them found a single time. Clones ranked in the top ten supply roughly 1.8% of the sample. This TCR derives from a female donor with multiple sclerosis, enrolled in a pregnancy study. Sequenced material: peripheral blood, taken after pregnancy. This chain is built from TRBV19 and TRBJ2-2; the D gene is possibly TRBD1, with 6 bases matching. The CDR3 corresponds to CASSKDRGDTGELFF. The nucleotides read TGTGCCAGTAGTAAGGACAGAGGGGACACCGGGGAGCTGTTTTTT.